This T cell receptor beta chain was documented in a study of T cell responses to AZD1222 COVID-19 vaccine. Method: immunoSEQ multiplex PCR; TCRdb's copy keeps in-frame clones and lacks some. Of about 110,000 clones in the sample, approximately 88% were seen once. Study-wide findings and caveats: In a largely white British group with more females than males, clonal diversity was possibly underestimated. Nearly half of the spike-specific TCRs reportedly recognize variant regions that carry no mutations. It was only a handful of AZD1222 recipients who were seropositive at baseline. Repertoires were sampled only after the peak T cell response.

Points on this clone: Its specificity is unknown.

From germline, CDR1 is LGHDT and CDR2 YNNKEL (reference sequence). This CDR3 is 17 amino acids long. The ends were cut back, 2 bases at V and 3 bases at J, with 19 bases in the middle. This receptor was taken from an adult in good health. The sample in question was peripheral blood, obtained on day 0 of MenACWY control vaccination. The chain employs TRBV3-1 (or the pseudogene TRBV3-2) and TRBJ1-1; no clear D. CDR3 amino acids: CASSQNPRRSRDTEAFF. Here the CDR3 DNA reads TGTGCCAGCAGCCAAAATCCTCGTAGGTCCCGTGACACTGAAGCTTTCTTT.